A single sample gave rise to the 21 T cell receptor beta chains below, sequenced in a study of T cell repertoires in cytomegalovirus infection. TCRdb itself ran the reads through MiXCR, one entry per CDR3 protein. The sample records roughly 280,000 distinct CDR3 sequences, approximately 9.1% being singletons. The sequenced sample consisted of PBMCs. The receptors come from a human donor in good health (CMV status not recorded). Some clones in this sample may be carry-over from other donors' samples.

This clonotype was seen many times. V gene TRBV7-2 combines with J gene TRBJ2-1; D not resolved. CDR3 length: 15 amino acids. Looked up from germline, CDR1 is SGHTA and CDR2 is FQGNSA. The V end was cut by 1 base, the J end by 7 bases, with 14 bases between. CDR3 DNA sequence: TGTGCCAGCAGCTTAGTGGGTAGGTCGAAGAATGAGCAGTTCTTC. Protein: CASSLVGRSKNEQFF.

This clonotype was observed a handful of times. V is TRBV27 and J is TRBJ1-1, with D possibly being TRBD1 (6 bases). This CDR3 has 14 amino acids. The germline CDR1 and CDR2 sequences are MNHEY and SMNVEV (reference sequence). Trimming took 7 bases from V and 10 from J, leaving 22 bases between them. The CDR3 DNA follows: TGTGCCAGCACCGGGGCGGGGGCCGCCCCCCGAGCTTTCTTT. Encoded protein: CASTGAGAAPRAFF.

This clonotype was found many times. The chain employs TRBV7-2 and TRBJ2-7, with D perhaps TRBD2 (6 bases). The CDR3 totals 13 residues. Germline V CDR1 and CDR2: SGHTA, FQGNSA. V was cut by 5 bases and J by 1 base, with 9 bases left in between. CDR3 DNA: TGTGCCAGCAGCACGGGACTTTCCTACGAGCAGTACTTC. This translates into CASSTGLSYEQYF.

This clonotype was detected ten times or more. This chain connects TRBV11-2 to TRBJ1-5; TRBD1 aligns across 7 bases. Trimming cost V 3 bases and J 3 bases; bases outside gene matches: 8. The CDR3 has 16 amino acids. Germline lookup yields CDR1 SGHAT and CDR2 FQNNGV. The CDR3 region is CASSLHKTGYNQPQHF. Written as DNA, the CDR3 is TGTGCCAGCAGCTTGCACAAGACAGGGTACAATCAGCCCCAGCATTTT.

This clonotype was picked up many times. This chain uses TRBV7-2 with TRBJ2-1; D gene ambiguous. The germline CDR1 and CDR2 sequences are SGHTA and FQGNSA. Deletions cut 1 base from V and 4 bases from J, with 8 bases between. The CDR3 has 14 residues. CDR3 coding DNA: TGTGCCAGCAGCTTAGGGTCGGAGTACAATGAGCAGTTCTTC. Translating gives CASSLGSEYNEQFF.

This clonotype has ten or more counts. The CDR3 region is CASSLGLAGRRYYEQYF. The CDR3 region has the DNA TGTGCCAGCAGCTTAGGACTAGCGGGGCGAAGGTACTACGAGCAGTACTTC. V is TRBV7-8 and J is TRBJ2-7, with 11 bases fitting TRBD2. Germline lookup yields CDR1 SGHVS and CDR2 FQNEAQ. Trimming cost V 1 base and J 3 bases; bases outside gene matches: 8. The CDR3 spans 17 residues.

This clonotype was counted between two and nine times. The chain employs TRBV28 and TRBJ1-5; D remains unclear. The CDR3 runs 12 residues. The germline V and J ends were trimmed by 8 bases and 7 bases, with 12 bases remaining between them. The germline gives CDR1 MDHEN, CDR2 SYDVKM. CDR3 amino acids: CASQSAVQPQHF. The CDR3 region has the DNA TGTGCCAGCCAGTCAGCCGTCCAGCCCCAGCATTTT.

The table lists this clonotype with many counts. The V and J genes are TRBV7-9 and TRBJ2-5; D unclear. Per germline, CDR1 SEHNR and CDR2 FQNEAQ (reference sequence). CDR3 size: 13 residues. Trimming removed 1 base at V and 1 base at J, with 4 bases between. CDR3 sequence reads: CASSLGTQETQYF. CDR3 DNA: TGTGCCAGCAGCTTAGGGACCCAAGAGACCCAGTACTTC.

This clonotype showed up many times. The rearrangement links TRBV7-6 to TRBJ2-5, with D perhaps being TRBD1 or TRBD2 (6 bases each). Deletions cut 1 base from V and 7 bases from J, with 22 bases between. From germline, CDR1 is SGHVS and CDR2 FNYEAQ. The CDR3 runs to 17 residues. This chain's CDR3 is CASSLEARSGLGGTQYF. The CDR3 DNA reads TGTGCCAGCAGCTTAGAAGCTCGTAGCGGTCTAGGGGGGACCCAGTACTTC.

The chain recombines TRBV7-2 with TRBJ2-5; the match to TRBD1 covers 8 bases. Trimming cost V 4 bases and J 7 bases; bases outside gene matches: 8. This CDR3 contains 14 residues. From germline, CDR1 is SGHTA and CDR2 FQGNSA. The CDR3 nucleotides read TGTGCCAGCAGCTATGGGACAGGTGGTAGGACCCAGTACTTC. Translation gives CASSYGTGGRTQYF.

The V and J genes are TRBV12-3 or TRBV12-4 and TRBJ2-2; possible D gene TRBD1, 6 bases. The V and J ends lost 5 bases and 6 bases respectively, with 10 bases between them. CDR3 length: 13 amino acids. The CDR3: CASSINRAGELFF. In DNA form, the CDR3 reads TGTGCCAGCAGTATAAACAGGGCCGGGGAGCTGTTTTTT.

The sample holds many counts of this clonotype. V is TRBV7-2 and J is TRBJ2-7; perhaps TRBD2 as D (6 bases). Germline values: CDR1 SGHTA, CDR2 FQGNSA. V was clipped by 3 bases and J by 4 bases, with 13 bases between them. This CDR3 comprises 14 residues. The CDR3 nucleotides read TGTGCCAGCAGCTTCGGCGGGATGAATTACGAGCAGTACTTC. It specifies CASSFGGMNYEQYF.

This clonotype has ten or more counts. V and J are TRBV29-1 and TRBJ2-1; D may be TRBD2 (7 bases). V lost 1 base and J 4 bases, leaving 14 bases between the germline ends. The CDR3 loop spans 15 amino acids. Germline assignment: CDR1 SQVTM and CDR2 ANQGSEA. CDR3 loop: CSVEVGGAVYNEQFF. The CDR3 DNA sequence: TGCAGCGTTGAAGTAGGGGGGGCCGTGTACAATGAGCAGTTCTTC.

The CDR3 nucleotides read TGTGCCAGTAGTATACCGGATTACGCGGAGGGTACAGATACGCAGTATTTT. The encoded protein is CASSIPDYAEGTDTQYF. This chain joins TRBV19 and TRBJ2-3; D might be TRBD2 (6 bases). The CDR3 consists of 17 residues. Germline CDR1 and CDR2: LNHDA and SQIVND (reference sequence). V lost 2 bases to trimming and J lost 3 bases, with 18 bases between them.

In this sample, this clonotype turned up many times. As DNA, the CDR3 is TGCAGTGCTAGATGGGGACTCCGAGCCTACGAGCAGTACTTC. The encoded protein is CSARWGLRAYEQYF. The chain recombines TRBV20-1 with TRBJ2-7, with a tentative D call TRBD2 (6 bases). The CDR3 has 14 residues. The V gene's germline CDR1 is DFQATT and CDR2 SNEGSKA (reference sequence). V was trimmed by 2 bases and J by 2 bases, leaving 13 bases between them.

This clonotype was seen at least ten times. The chain recombines TRBV11-2 with TRBJ1-2; D gene unclear. From germline, CDR1 is SGHAT and CDR2 FQNNGV. This CDR3 is built from 17 residues. V shed 1 base and J shed 7 bases, with 22 bases lying between them. CDR3 in DNA: TGTGCCAGCAGCTTAGGACGCAGCCTAGGCCGCTCAGGTGGCTACACCTTC. It translates to CASSLGRSLGRSGGYTF.

This clonotype was recorded many times. The chain links TRBV7-2 to TRBJ2-7, with a tentative D call TRBD1 (5 bases). V dropped 1 base and J dropped 7 bases, with 11 bases sitting between them. This CDR3 comprises 13 residues. Germline V lookup: CDR1 SGHTA, CDR2 FQGNSA. The CDR3 protein is CASSLGGQWEQYF. The CDR3 region has the DNA TGTGCCAGCAGCTTAGGGGGCCAATGGGAGCAGTACTTC.

The chain combines TRBV12-3 or TRBV12-4 with TRBJ2-3, with D uncertain. The CDR3 runs 14 residues. V dropped 0 bases and J dropped 2 bases, with 6 bases sitting between them. The CDR3 reads CASSLAQVTDTQYF. The CDR3 DNA reads TGTGCCAGCAGTTTAGCGCAGGTCACAGATACGCAGTATTTT.

A few counts support this clonotype. V and J are TRBV3-1 and TRBJ2-1; D unclear. CDR1 is LGHDT and CDR2 is YNNKEL in the germline V gene (reference sequence). This CDR3 comprises 15 residues. Trimming left V 1 base short and J 9 bases short, with 16 bases between. As DNA, the CDR3 is TGTGCCAGCAGCCAAGGCTGGGTAGGCATGGGTGAGCAGTTCTTC. Translation: CASSQGWVGMGEQFF.

This clonotype was detected ten times or more. The chain couples TRBV14 to TRBJ2-5; TRBD1 is a possible D gene (6 bases). The germline V gene encodes CDR1 SGHDN and CDR2 FVKESK. V lost 4 bases and J 1 base, leaving 10 bases between the germline ends. This CDR3 is built from 14 residues. The CDR3, as DNA: TGTGCCAGCAGCCGGGGACATCTCCAAGAGACCCAGTACTTC. Encoded protein: CASSRGHLQETQYF.

A few counts support this clonotype. The V gene is TRBV7-2, the J gene TRBJ1-1; D ambiguous. This CDR3 has 16 amino acids. Germline-derived CDR1 and CDR2 are SGHTA and FQGNSA. V lost 1 base and J lost 3, with 15 bases in between. CDR3 bases: TGTGCCAGCAGCTTAGGGTGGGAGGGCTCTGACACTGAAGCTTTCTTT. It yields the protein CASSLGWEGSDTEAFF.